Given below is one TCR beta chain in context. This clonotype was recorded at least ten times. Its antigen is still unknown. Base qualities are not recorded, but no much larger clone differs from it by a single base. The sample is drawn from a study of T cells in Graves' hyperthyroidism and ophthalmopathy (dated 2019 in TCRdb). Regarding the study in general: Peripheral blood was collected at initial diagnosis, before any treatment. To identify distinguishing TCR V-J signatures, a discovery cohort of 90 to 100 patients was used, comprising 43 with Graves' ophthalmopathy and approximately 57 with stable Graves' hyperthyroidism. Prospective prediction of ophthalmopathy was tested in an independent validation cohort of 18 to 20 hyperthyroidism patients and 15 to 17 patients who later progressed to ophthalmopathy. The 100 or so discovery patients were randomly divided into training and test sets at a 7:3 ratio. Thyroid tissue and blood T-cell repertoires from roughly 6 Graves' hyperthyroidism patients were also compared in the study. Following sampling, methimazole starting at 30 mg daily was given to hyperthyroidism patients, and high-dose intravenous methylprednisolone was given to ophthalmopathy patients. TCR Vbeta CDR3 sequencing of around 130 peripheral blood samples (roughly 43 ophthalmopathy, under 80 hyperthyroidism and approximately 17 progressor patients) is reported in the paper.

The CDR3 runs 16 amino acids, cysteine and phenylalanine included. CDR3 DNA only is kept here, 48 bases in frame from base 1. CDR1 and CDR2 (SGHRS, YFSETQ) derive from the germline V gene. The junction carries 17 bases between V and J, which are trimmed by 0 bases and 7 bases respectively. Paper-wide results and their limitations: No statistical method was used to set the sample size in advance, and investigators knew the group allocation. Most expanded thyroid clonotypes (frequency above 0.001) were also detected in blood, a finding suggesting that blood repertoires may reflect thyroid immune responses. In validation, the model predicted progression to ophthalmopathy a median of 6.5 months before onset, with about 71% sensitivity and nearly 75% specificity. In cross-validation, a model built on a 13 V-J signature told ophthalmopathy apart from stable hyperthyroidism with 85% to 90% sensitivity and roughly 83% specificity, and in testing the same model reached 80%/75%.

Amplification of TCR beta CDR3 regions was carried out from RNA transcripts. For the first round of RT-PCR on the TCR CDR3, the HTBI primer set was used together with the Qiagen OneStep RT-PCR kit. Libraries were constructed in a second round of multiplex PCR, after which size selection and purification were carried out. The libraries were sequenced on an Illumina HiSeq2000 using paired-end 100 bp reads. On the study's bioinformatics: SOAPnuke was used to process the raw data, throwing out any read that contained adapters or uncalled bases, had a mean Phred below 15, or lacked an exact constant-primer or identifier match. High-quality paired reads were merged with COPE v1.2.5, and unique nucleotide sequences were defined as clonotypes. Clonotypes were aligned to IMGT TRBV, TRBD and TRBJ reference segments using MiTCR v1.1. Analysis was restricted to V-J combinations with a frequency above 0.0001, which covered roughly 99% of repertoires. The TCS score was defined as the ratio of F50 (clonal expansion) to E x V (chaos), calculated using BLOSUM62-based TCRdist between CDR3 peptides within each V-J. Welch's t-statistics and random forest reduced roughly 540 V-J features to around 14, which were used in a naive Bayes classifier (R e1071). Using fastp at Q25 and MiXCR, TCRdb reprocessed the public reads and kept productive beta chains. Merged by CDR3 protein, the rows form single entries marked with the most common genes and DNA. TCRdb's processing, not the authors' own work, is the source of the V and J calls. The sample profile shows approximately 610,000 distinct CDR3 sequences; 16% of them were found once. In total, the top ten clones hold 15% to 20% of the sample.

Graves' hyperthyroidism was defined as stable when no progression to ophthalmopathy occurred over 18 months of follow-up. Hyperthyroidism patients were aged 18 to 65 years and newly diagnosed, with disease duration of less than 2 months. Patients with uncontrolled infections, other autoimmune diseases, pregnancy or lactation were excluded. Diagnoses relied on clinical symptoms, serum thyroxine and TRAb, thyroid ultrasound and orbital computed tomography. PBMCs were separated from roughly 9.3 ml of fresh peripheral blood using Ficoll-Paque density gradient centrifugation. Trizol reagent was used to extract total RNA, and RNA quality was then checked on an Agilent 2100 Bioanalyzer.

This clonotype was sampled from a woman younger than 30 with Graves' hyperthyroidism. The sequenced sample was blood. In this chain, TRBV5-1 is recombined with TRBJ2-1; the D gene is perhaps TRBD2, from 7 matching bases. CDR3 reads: CASSLDVGGLGNEQFF. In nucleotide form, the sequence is TGCGCCAGCAGCTTGGACGTGGGGGGGCTGGGGAATGAGCAGTTCTTC.